The next 8 T cell receptor beta chains were all read from a single sample in a study of prognosis after radiotherapy for stage I lung cancer. The study amplified the TCR beta CDR3 region from genomic DNA. This amplification was carried out by two rounds of multiplex PCR. Primers (each specific to one TRBV or TRBJ gene) were used in first-round PCR. TCRdb re-analysed the multiplex PCR reads in MiXCR, keeping a single row per CDR3 protein. The table lists tens of thousands of distinct CDR3 sequences, roughly a quarter of them singletons. The input for sequencing was PBMCs, taken before or after stereotactic body radiation therapy (not recorded which). The receptors were gathered from a donor aged 50 or older with non-small cell lung cancer.

This clonotype was seen repeatedly, ten times or more. The CDR3 reads CASSFSLGAPGQETQYF. The CDR3, as DNA: TGTGCCAGCAGTTTTTCGTTGGGGGCTCCGGGGCAAGAGACCCAGTACTTC. This sequence joins TRBV6-5 and TRBJ2-5, with TRBD1 as a possible D gene (6 bases). Germline V lookup: CDR1 MNHEY, CDR2 SVGAGI. This CDR3 is 17 amino acids long. V lost 4 bases and J lost 2, with 20 bases in between.

This clonotype was detected many times. The DNA for the CDR3 is TGTGCCAGCAGCCAGGTAGGATCCTACGAGCAGTACTTC. Translating gives CASSQVGSYEQYF. The chain is built from TRBV3-1 and TRBJ2-7; no definite D call. Germline loops: CDR1 LGHDT, CDR2 YNNKEL (reference sequence). The CDR3 runs 13 residues. Trimming left V 3 bases short and J 1 base short, with 7 bases between.

This clonotype came up a few times. This chain links TRBV5-6 with TRBJ1-5; D is unclear. The germline V gene has CDR1 SGHDT and CDR2 YYEEEE. This CDR3 is built from 16 residues. V gave up 1 base and J gave up 4 bases, with 15 bases separating them. The CDR3 DNA sequence: TGTGCCAGCAGCTTGTACTCGCTCTCGATTAATCAGCCCCAGCATTTT. Residues: CASSLYSLSINQPQHF.

The sample holds many counts of this clonotype. The V gene is TRBV6-2 or TRBV6-3, the J gene TRBJ1-1, with TRBD1 as a possible D gene (5 bases). CDR3 length: 13 residues. Germline CDR1 MNHEY, CDR2 SVGEGT. Deletions cut 4 bases from V and 5 bases from J, with 11 bases between. This CDR3 is CASSSRRETEAFF. DNA of the CDR3: TGTGCCAGCAGTTCCCGCAGGGAAACTGAAGCTTTCTTT.

As to this clonotype: One end of the junction is discordant with germline, which a read error may explain. This chain joins TRBV20-1 and TRBJ1-2; the match to TRBD1 covers 8 bases. This CDR3 has 10 amino acids. The V gene's germline CDR1 is DFQATT and CDR2 SNEGSKA (reference sequence). CDR3 residues: CSSRDRQGSF. CDR3 bases: TGCAGTTCTAGGGACAGGCAGGGGTCCTTC.

Sample share makes this clonotype medium-sized. The rearrangement links TRBV20-1 to TRBJ2-7, with 9 bases aligning to TRBD2. The CDR3 extends over 15 amino acids. V was pared by 4 bases and J by 4 bases, with 11 bases of the junction left unmatched. Germline CDR1 is DFQATT and CDR2 is SNEGSKA (reference sequence). In DNA form, the CDR3 reads TGCAGTGCTAATTCCCAGAGTAGCGGGAGATACGAGCAGTACTTC. It specifies CSANSQSSGRYEQYF.

At least ten counts were recorded for this clonotype. The chain uses TRBV10-3 and TRBJ2-7; TRBD1 is a possible D gene (5 bases). V lost 2 bases and J lost 9, with 11 bases in between. Germline assignment: CDR1 ENHRY and CDR2 SYGVKD. The CDR3 is 12 amino acids. CDR3 region: CAISEGQATQYF. The CDR3 DNA sequence: TGTGCCATCAGTGAGGGACAAGCGACGCAGTACTTC.

This clonotype was seen ten or more times. The V gene is TRBV5-8, the J gene TRBJ2-1; no clear D. CDR1 is SGHTS and CDR2 is YDEGEE in the germline V gene. Trimming removed 2 bases at V and 5 bases at J, with 11 bases between. The CDR3 has 14 residues. CDR3 sequence (DNA): TGTGCCAGCAGCTTATACGGTGGAAACAATGAGCAGTTCTTC. Translating gives CASSLYGGNNEQFF.